The 9 T cell receptor beta chains below were found in one sample sequenced in a study of beta chain features in type 1 diabetes. Investigators reverse transcribed all isolated RNA, so they sequenced expressed TCRB transcripts. The protocol was immunoSEQ multiplex PCR, while the TCRdb copy is restricted to in-frame clones and leaves out a portion. This table holds under 500,000 clones, about 32% found once. Input material: naive CD4+ T cells from blood. These receptors originate from a man younger than 35 in good health.

In its sample, this clone was seen a few times. The gene calls are TRBV30 and TRBJ1-2, with TRBD1 as a possible D gene (5 bases). V lost 3 bases and J lost 4, with 12 bases in between. Germline V gives CDR1 GTSNPN, CDR2 SVGIG (reference sequence). The CDR3 is 13 residues long. CDR3 sequence reads: CAWSAGHLYGYTF. The CDR3, as DNA: TGTGCCTGGAGCGCTGGACATCTCTATGGCTACACCTTC.

V and J are TRBV10-1 and TRBJ2-5; maybe TRBD2 (5 bases). CDR1 WNHNN and CDR2 SYGVQD come from the germline V gene (reference sequence). This CDR3 region has 14 residues. Deletions cut 0 bases from V and 1 base from J, with 6 bases between. CDR3 residues: CASSESRGQETQYF. In DNA, the CDR3 is TGCGCCAGCAGTGAGTCACGGGGCCAAGAGACCCAGTACTTC.

The V and J genes are TRBV5-1 and TRBJ2-5; a possible D gene is TRBD1 (6 bases). The germline V and J ends were trimmed by 2 bases and 4 bases, with 12 bases remaining between them. The germline V gene encodes CDR1 SGHRS and CDR2 YFSETQ. This CDR3 spans 14 amino acids. CDR3 sequence: CASSLRTARETQYF. CDR3 DNA: TGCGCCAGCAGCTTACGGACAGCTAGAGAGACCCAGTACTTC.

This chain joins TRBV27 and TRBJ2-7; the D gene is possibly TRBD2 (5 bases). The V gene's germline CDR1 is MNHEY and CDR2 SMNVEV (reference sequence). The CDR3 extends over 17 amino acids. V lost 0 bases and J lost 3, with 18 bases in between. CDR3 protein: CASSLSWSTQRDYEQYF. CDR3 DNA sequence: TGTGCCAGCAGTTTATCGTGGAGCACACAGAGGGACTACGAGCAGTACTTC.

This chain joins TRBV30 and TRBJ2-5, with D uncertain. The CDR3 has 13 amino acids. V lost 0 bases and J 7 bases, leaving 12 bases between the germline ends. Germline V gene data show CDR1 as GTSNPN and CDR2 as SVGIG (reference sequence). The CDR3 region is CAWSVVAAGTQYF. CDR3 coding DNA: TGTGCCTGGAGTGTGGTGGCCGCTGGGACCCAGTACTTC.

This chain links TRBV6-5 with TRBJ2-7; D gene unclear. This CDR3 contains 13 residues. The germline CDR1 and CDR2 sequences are MNHEY and SVGAGI. Trimming shortened V by 2 bases and J by 4 bases, and 9 bases separated the two germline ends. The DNA of the CDR3 is TGTGCCAGCAGTTACACGAAACAGTACGAGCAGTACTTC. Translated, it gives CASSYTKQYEQYF.

The J gene is TRBJ2-7, the V gene TRBV9; 10 bases match TRBD1. The CDR3 contains 16 residues. The V gene's germline CDR1 is SGDLS and CDR2 YYNGEE. J gave up 0 bases and V 3 bases, and 6 bases lay outside the gene matches. CDR3 loop: CASSAYGTGASYEQYF. Here the CDR3 DNA reads TGTGCCAGCAGCGCCTACGGGACAGGGGCCTCCTACGAGCAGTACTTC.

The sample holds one count of this clone. The V and J genes are TRBV5-1 and TRBJ2-3, with D hard to call. The germline gives CDR1 SGHRS, CDR2 YFSETQ. This CDR3 region has 15 residues. The germline V and J ends were trimmed by 4 bases and 0 bases, with 12 bases remaining between them. In DNA, the CDR3 is TGCGCCAGCAGCGAAACCGGGCCTAGCACAGATACGCAGTATTTT. Amino acids: CASSETGPSTDTQYF.

The chain combines TRBV6-5 with TRBJ2-2; no clear D. The V gene's germline CDR1 is MNHEY and CDR2 SVGAGI. The CDR3 length is 14 residues. Between the trimmed V and J ends, which lost 3 bases and 5 bases, there was a span of 10 bases. CDR3 region: CASSYGPHTGELFF. CDR3 coding DNA: TGTGCCAGCAGTTATGGTCCCCATACCGGGGAGCTGTTTTTT.